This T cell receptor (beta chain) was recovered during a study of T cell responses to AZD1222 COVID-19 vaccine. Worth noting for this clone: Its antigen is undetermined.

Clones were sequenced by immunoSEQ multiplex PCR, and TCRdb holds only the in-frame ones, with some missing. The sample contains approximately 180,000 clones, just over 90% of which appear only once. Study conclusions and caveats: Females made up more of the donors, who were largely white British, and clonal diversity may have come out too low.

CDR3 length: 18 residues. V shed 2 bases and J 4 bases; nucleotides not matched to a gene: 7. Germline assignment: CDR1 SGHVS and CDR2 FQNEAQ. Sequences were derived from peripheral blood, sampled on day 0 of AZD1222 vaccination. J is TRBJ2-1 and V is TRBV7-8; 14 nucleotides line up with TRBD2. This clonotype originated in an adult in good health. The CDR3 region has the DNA TGTGCCAGCAGCTTACTGACTAGCGGGGGGGAGTGGTACAATGAGCAGTTCTTC. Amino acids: CASSLLTSGGEWYNEQFF.